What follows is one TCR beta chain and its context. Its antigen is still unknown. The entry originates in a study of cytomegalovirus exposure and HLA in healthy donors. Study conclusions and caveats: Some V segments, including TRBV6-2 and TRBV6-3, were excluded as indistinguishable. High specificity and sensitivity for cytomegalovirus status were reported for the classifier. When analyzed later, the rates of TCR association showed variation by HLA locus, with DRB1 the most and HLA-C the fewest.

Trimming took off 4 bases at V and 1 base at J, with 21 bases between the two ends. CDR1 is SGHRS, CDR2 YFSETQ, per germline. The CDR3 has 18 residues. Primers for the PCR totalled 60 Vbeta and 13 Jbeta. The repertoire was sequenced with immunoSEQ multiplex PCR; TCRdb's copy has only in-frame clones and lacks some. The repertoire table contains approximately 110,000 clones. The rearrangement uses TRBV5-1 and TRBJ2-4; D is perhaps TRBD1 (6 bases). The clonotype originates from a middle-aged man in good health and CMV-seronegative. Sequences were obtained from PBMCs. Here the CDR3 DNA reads TGCGCCAGCAGCACACACACCGCGGCAGGGGAGGCCAAAAACATTCAGTACTTC. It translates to CASSTHTAAGEAKNIQYF.